This T cell receptor (beta chain) was recovered during a study of cytomegalovirus exposure and HLA in healthy donors. Trimming stripped 2 bases from V and 3 bases from J, with 14 bases between. Germline assignment: CDR1 SEHNR and CDR2 FQNEAQ (reference sequence). The CDR3 length is 15 residues. Concerning this clone itself: Its antigen is undetermined.

Repertoires were generated with immunoSEQ multiplex PCR, while TCRdb's copy carries only in-frame clones and drops some. The table shows under 250,000 clones, with approximately 90% occurring only once. Overall study findings and caveats: The investigators catalogued 150 or so TCR beta chains as cytomegalovirus-associated. Most TCR sequences were rare, but some public TCRs occurred in many donors.

Sample: PBMCs. This receptor was taken from a woman between 18 and 29 years old in good health and CMV-seronegative. The chain employs TRBV7-9 and TRBJ2-7; D possibly corresponds to TRBD1 (5 bases). The CDR3 coding sequence is TGTGCCAGCAGCTTATCGGCAGGACACCTCTACGAGCAGTACTTC. Amino acids: CASSLSAGHLYEQYF.